These 20 T cell receptor beta chains were sequenced from one sample in a study of cytomegalovirus exposure and HLA in healthy donors. The study ran its PCR with 60 Vbeta and 13 Jbeta primers. Produced via immunoSEQ multiplex PCR; TCRdb's table is partial and in-frame only. The data hold 110,000 to 150,000 clones, with around 85% observed a single time. Source material: PBMCs. The source is a woman between 45 and 60 years old in good health and CMV-seropositive.

CDR3 sequence (DNA): TGTGCCACCAGCAGAGATCCCACTACAGATACGCAGTATTTT. Amino acids: CATSRDPTTDTQYF. This chain connects TRBV15 to TRBJ2-3; no clear D gene. Trimming shortened V by 0 bases and J by 3 bases, and 7 bases separated the two germline ends. Germline-derived CDR1 and CDR2 are LNHNV and YYDKDF (reference sequence). This CDR3 has 14 residues. Full variable domain (missing parts from reference TRBV15 and TRBJ2-3): DAMVIQNPRYQVTQFGKPVTLSCSQTLNHNVMYWYQQKSSQAPKLLFHYYDKDFNNEADTPDNFQSRRPNTSFCFLDIRSPGLGDTAMYLCATSRDPTTDTQYFGPGTRLTVL.

Only a few counts were recorded for this clone. V and J are TRBV19 and TRBJ1-2, with D possibly matching TRBD1 (5 bases). The CDR3 contains 17 residues. Trimming shortened V by 3 bases and J by 3 bases, and 20 bases separated the two germline ends. Germline CDR1 reads LNHDA; CDR2 reads SQIVND (reference sequence). CDR3: CASSMLGGRGRDYGYTF. CDR3 DNA sequence: TGTGCCAGTAGTATGTTGGGAGGAAGGGGCCGCGACTATGGCTACACCTTC.

The gene calls are TRBV6-4 and TRBJ1-4; D remains ambiguous. The CDR3 is 13 residues long. From germline, CDR1 is MRHNA and CDR2 SNTAGT. V dropped 6 bases and J dropped 8 bases, with 13 bases sitting between them. The DNA for the CDR3 is TGTGCCAGCAGCCGGGAACGTGGGGAAAAACTGTTTTTT. Protein: CASSRERGEKLFF.

DNA for the CDR3: TGTGCCAGCAGCTTAACCGGGACAGGGAGGGACGAGCAGTACTTC. Translated: CASSLTGTGRDEQYF. This sequence joins TRBV7-3 and TRBJ2-7; 9 bases are a match to TRBD1. The CDR3 has 15 residues. Germline V gene lookup returns CDR1 SGHTA and CDR2 FQGTGA. With V trimmed by 0 bases and J by 5 bases, 5 bases remained unmatched. Full variable domain (remainder filled in from reference TRBV7-3 and TRBJ2-7): GAGVSQTPSNKVTEKGKYVELRCDPISGHTALYWYRQSLGQGPEFLIYFQGTGAADDSGLPNDRFFAVRPEGSVSTLKIQRTERGDSAVYLCASSLTGTGRDEQYFGPGTRLTVT.

V is TRBV5-4 and J is TRBJ2-7, with TRBD1 matching over 9 bases. Germline assignment: CDR1 SGHNT and CDR2 YYREEE (reference sequence). The ends lost 3 bases at V and 2 bases at J; junction bases unmatched: 6. The CDR3 sequence is 15 residues long. CDR3 region: CASSSAGQGAYEQYF. In DNA form, the CDR3 reads TGTGCCAGCAGCTCAGCGGGACAGGGAGCCTACGAGCAGTACTTC. The full variable domain, its missing parts supplied by reference TRBV5-4 and TRBJ2-7, is ETGVTQSPTHLIKTRGQQVTLRCSSQSGHNTVSWYQQALGQGPQFIFQYYREEENGRGNFPPRFSGLQFPNYSSELNVNALELDDSALYLCASSSAGQGAYEQYFGPGTRLTVT.

V usage is TRBV7-2 and J usage is TRBJ2-7; 15 bases line up with TRBD2. From germline, CDR1 is SGHTA and CDR2 FQGNSA. Trimming took 4 bases from V and 7 from J; bases not matched to a gene: 2. This CDR3 comprises 14 residues. CDR3: CASSSGTSGGEQYF. CDR3 in DNA: TGTGCCAGCAGCTCCGGGACTAGCGGGGGGGAGCAGTACTTC.

The rearrangement uses TRBV7-2 and TRBJ1-2; 9 bases line up with TRBD1. This CDR3 spans 14 amino acids. Germline trimming cut 5 bases from V and 4 bases from J; bases unmatched to any gene: 5. CDR1 SGHTA and CDR2 FQGNSA come from the germline V gene. In DNA form, the CDR3 reads TGTGCCAGCAGCGCCGGACAGGGGACCTATGGCTACACCTTC. Its translation: CASSAGQGTYGYTF.

The chain recombines TRBV27 with TRBJ1-2, with 8 bases matching TRBD1. The CDR3 consists of 16 residues. J gave up 0 bases and V 6 bases, and 9 bases lay outside the gene matches. Looked up from germline, CDR1 is MNHEY and CDR2 is SMNVEV (reference sequence). In DNA form, the CDR3 reads TGTGCCAGCAGGCGAGGCGGGACAGGAGCTAACTATGGCTACACCTTC. Amino acid sequence: CASRRGGTGANYGYTF.

This chain connects TRBV7-3 to TRBJ2-3; 10 bases line up with TRBD2. The germline gives CDR1 SGHTA, CDR2 FQGTGA. The CDR3 is 15 residues long. Trimming at V came to 5 bases and at J to 6 bases, leaving 8 bases not matched to a gene. The CDR3, as DNA: TGTGCCAGCAGCCTCTGGGGACTAGCGTCTGATACGCAGTATTTT. It translates to CASSLWGLASDTQYF.

This clone has more than one count but fewer than ten. This chain connects TRBV6-1 to TRBJ1-2; D gene uncertain. The CDR3 runs 13 residues. Trimming cost V 11 bases and J 7 bases, with 20 bases left between them. Germline CDR1 reads MNHNS; CDR2 reads SASEGT. The CDR3: CAGSRMETGGYTF. CDR3 in DNA: TGTGCCGGTTCCAGAATGGAGACTGGTGGCTACACCTTC.

The chain links TRBV28 to TRBJ1-1, with D unclear. The CDR3 sequence is 11 residues long. Trimming left V 8 bases short and J 2 bases short, with 6 bases between. The germline CDR1 and CDR2 sequences are MDHEN and SYDVKM. DNA of the CDR3: TGTGCCAGCCGGGTCAACACTGAAGCTTTCTTT. Translating gives CASRVNTEAFF. The variable domain in full, completed from reference TRBV28 and TRBJ1-1, reads DVKVTQSSRYLVKRTGEKVFLECVQDMDHENMFWYRQDPGLGLRLIYFSYDVKMKEKGDIPEGYSVSREKKERFSLILESASTNQTSMYLCASRVNTEAFFGQGTRLTVV.

CDR3 nucleotides: TGTGCCAGCAGTGCGGAAGCTACAGGACACCCTATCTACGAGCAGTACTTC. This codes for CASSAEATGHPIYEQYF. This chain uses TRBV6-4 with TRBJ2-7; weak D call: TRBD1 (5 bases). The CDR3 has 17 residues. Trimming shortened V by 4 bases and J by 3 bases, and 22 bases separated the two germline ends. The germline gives CDR1 MRHNA, CDR2 SNTAGT.

This clone was found a few times. V usage is TRBV15 and J usage is TRBJ2-7; 7 nucleotides align to TRBD1. Trimming removed 6 bases from V and 0 bases from J; junction bases left unmatched: 5. From germline, CDR1 is LNHNV and CDR2 YYDKDF (reference sequence). This CDR3 region has 14 residues. CDR3 in DNA: TGTGCCACCAGGCCGGACAGGAGCTCCTACGAGCAGTACTTC. It is translated as CATRPDRSSYEQYF.

This rearrangement joins TRBV10-3 to TRBJ2-2; D is unresolved. Trimming shortened V by 0 bases and J by 7 bases, and 3 bases separated the two germline ends. CDR1 ENHRY and CDR2 SYGVKD come from the germline V gene. This CDR3 comprises 12 residues. CDR3: CAISESGGELFF. DNA for the CDR3: TGTGCCATCAGTGAGTCCGGCGGGGAGCTGTTTTTT.

V is TRBV7-2 and J is TRBJ2-3, with D perhaps matching TRBD2 (5 bases). The CDR3 totals 16 residues. CDR1 and CDR2 (germline): SGHTA, FQGNSA. Trimming removed 3 bases from V and 0 bases from J, with 13 bases in between. The CDR3 DNA is TGTGCCAGCAGCTTTGGACTTCTTTCTAGCACAGATACGCAGTATTTT. It codes for CASSFGLLSSTDTQYF. Looking up the rest from reference TRBV7-2 and TRBJ2-3 gives the full variable domain: GAGVSQSPSNKVTEKGKDVELRCDPISGHTALYWYRQSLGQGLEFLIYFQGNSAPDKSGLPSDRFSAERTGGSVSTLTIQRTQQEDSAVYLCASSFGLLSSTDTQYFGPGTRLTVL.

The gene calls are TRBV13 and TRBJ2-1; D might be TRBD1 (6 bases). V gave up 3 bases and J gave up 5 bases, with 8 bases separating them. Germline-derived CDR1 and CDR2 are PRHDT and FYEKMQ (reference sequence). CDR3 length: 13 amino acids. CDR3 amino acids: CASSFRGNNEQFF. DNA of the CDR3: TGTGCCAGCAGCTTCAGGGGAAACAATGAGCAGTTCTTC.

The rearrangement uses TRBV19 and TRBJ2-5, with TRBD1 identical over 10 bases. The assigned J gene may be wrong: the sequence end matches TRBJ2-7 better. Germline V CDR1 and CDR2: LNHDA, SQIVND (reference sequence). The CDR3 runs to 15 residues. Written as DNA, the CDR3 is TGTGCCAGTAGTATAGTCGGGACAGGGGCCTACGAGCAGTACTTC. This codes for CASSIVGTGAYEQYF.

The genes are TRBV28 and TRBJ2-7, with a weak D call TRBD2 (5 bases). Germline CDR1 MDHEN, CDR2 SYDVKM. The V and J ends lost 3 bases and 3 bases respectively, with 9 bases between them. The CDR3 runs to 13 residues. This CDR3 reads CASSLAGRYEQYF. The CDR3 region has the DNA TGTGCCAGCAGTTTGGCGGGCCGCTACGAGCAGTACTTC.

This chain uses TRBV7-9 with TRBJ2-7; D might be TRBD1 (7 bases). CDR3 size: 15 residues. V shed 1 base and J shed 2 bases, with 12 bases lying between them. Per germline, CDR1 SEHNR and CDR2 FQNEAQ (reference sequence). The CDR3 is CASSLVRGVTYEQYF. The CDR3 DNA sequence: TGTGCCAGCAGCTTAGTCAGGGGGGTAACCTACGAGCAGTACTTC.

DNA for the CDR3: TGTGCCAGCTCACAACTAGCGGGGGGCCCCCCCTACGAGCAGTACTTC. Its protein product is CASSQLAGGPPYEQYF. The chain couples TRBV18 to TRBJ2-7; TRBD2 matches 12 bases. This CDR3 has 16 residues. The germline V gene encodes CDR1 KGHSH and CDR2 LQKENI. V shed 4 bases and J 2 bases; nucleotides not matched to a gene: 6.